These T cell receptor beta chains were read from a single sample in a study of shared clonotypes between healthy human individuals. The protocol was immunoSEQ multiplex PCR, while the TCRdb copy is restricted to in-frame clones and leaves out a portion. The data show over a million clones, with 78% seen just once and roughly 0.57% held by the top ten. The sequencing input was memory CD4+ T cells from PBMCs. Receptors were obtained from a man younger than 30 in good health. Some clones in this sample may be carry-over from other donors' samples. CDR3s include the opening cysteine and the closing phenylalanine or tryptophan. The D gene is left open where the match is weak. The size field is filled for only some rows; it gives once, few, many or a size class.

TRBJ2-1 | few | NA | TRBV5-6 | TGTGCCAGCAGCTTGCCCAGCGTGGCCTACAATGAGCAGTTCTTC | CASSLPSVAYNEQFF
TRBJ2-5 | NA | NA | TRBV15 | TGTGCCACCAGCAGAACCCAAGAGACCCAGTACTTC | CATSRTQETQYF
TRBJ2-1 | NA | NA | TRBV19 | TGTGCCAGTAGTCCCGGGACACCTCTCTCCTACAATGAGCAGTTCTTC | CASSPGTPLSYNEQFF
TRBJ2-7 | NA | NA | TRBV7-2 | TGTGCCAGCAGCTTAGGGGCCGGGGGATCCTACGAGCAGTACTTC | CASSLGAGGSYEQYF
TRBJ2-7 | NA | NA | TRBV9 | TGTGCCAGCAGCGACGGACTGGGAACCTACGAGCAGTACTTC | CASSDGLGTYEQYF
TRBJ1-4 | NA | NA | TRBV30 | TGTGCCTGGAGCGACGGGCGGGCCGAGCGTGAAAAACTGTTTTTT | CAWSDGRAEREKLFF
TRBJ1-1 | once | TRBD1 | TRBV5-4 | TGTGCCAGCAGCTTGGAATCAGGGGGCAAATGGTACACTGAAGCTTTCTTT | CASSLESGGKWYTEAFF
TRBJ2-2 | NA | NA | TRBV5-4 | TGTGCCAGCAGCTTGTCGAGGTACACCGGGGAGCTGTTTTTT | CASSLSRYTGELFF
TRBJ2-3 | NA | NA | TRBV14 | TGTGCCAGCAGCCAAGATCCCTGGGCAGATACGCAGTATTTT | CASSQDPWADTQYF
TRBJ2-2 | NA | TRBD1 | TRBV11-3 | TGTGCCAGCAGCTTTTCGGGCAGGGGGCTTGAGGAGCTGTTTTTT | CASSFSGRGLEELFF
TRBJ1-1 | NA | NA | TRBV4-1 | TGCGCCAGCAGCCAAGTAAACATGGGGGGCAGCGGAGCTTTCTTT | CASSQVNMGGSGAFF
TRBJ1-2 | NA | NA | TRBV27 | TGTGCCAGCAGTTTGTTGCAGGGGCATGGCTACACCTTC | CASSLLQGHGYTF
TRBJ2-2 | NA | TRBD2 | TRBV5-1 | TGCGCCAGCAGCTCACCTAGCGGAAACACCGGGGAGCTGTTTTTT | CASSSPSGNTGELFF
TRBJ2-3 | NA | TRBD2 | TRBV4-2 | TGTGCCAGCAGCCAAGGGCCCGGACTAGGAGAAGATACGCAGTATTTT | CASSQGPGLGEDTQYF
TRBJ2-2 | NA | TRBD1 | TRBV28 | TGTGCCAGCAGAATAACAGGGGGCGGAAGGGTCGGGGAGCTGTTTTTT | CASRITGGGRVGELFF
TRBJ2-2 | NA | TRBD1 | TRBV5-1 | TGCGCCAGCAGCTTGGCGGACAGGACGAGGCTGTTTTTT | CASSLADRTRLFF
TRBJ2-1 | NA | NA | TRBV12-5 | TGTGCTAGTGGTAGAGCGGGCGGTGAGCAGTTCTTC | CASGRAGGEQFF
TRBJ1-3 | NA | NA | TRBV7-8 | TGTGCCAGCAGCTTTGGGACTGCTGGAAACACCATATATTTT | CASSFGTAGNTIYF
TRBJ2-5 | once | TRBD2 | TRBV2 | TGTGCCAGCAGGGGGGGACTAGCGGGAGCAGAGACCCAGTACTTC | CASRGGLAGAETQYF
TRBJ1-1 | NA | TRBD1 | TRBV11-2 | TGTGCCAGCAGCGTTCGACAGGGGGCCCAAGGAGGGTCCACTGAAGCTTTCTTT | CASSVRQGAQGGSTEAFF
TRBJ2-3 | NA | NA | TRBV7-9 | TGTGCCAGCAGCTTATTTGACACGCAGTATTTT | CASSLFDTQYF
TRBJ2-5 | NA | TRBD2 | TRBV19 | TGTGCCAGTAGCATAAGACTAGCGGACCAAGAGACCCAGTACTTC | CASSIRLADQETQYF
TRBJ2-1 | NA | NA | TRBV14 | TGTGCCAGCAGCCAACTCACCCGCGGACAGAGTGAGCAGTTCTTC | CASSQLTRGQSEQFF
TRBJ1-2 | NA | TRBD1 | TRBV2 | TGTGCCAGCAGTGGACAGGGGGCAAACTATGGCTACACCTTC | CASSGQGANYGYTF
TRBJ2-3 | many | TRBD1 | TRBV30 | TGTGCCACTGACAGGGTCACAGATACGCAGTATTTT | CATDRVTDTQYF
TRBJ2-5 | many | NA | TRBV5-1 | TGCGCCAGCAGCTACGGTTTGGCCCAGTACTTC | CASSYGLAQYF
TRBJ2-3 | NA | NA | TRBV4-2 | TGTGCCAGCAGTCAAGGGGTAGCAGACAGCACAGATACGCAGTATTTT | CASSQGVADSTDTQYF
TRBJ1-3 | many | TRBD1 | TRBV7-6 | TGTGCCAGCAGTTCTAACAGGGGAGACACCATATATTTT | CASSSNRGDTIYF
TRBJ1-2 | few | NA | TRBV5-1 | TGCGCCAGCAGCTTGTTGGGGGGCGGAAGCGGCTACACCTTC | CASSLLGGGSGYTF
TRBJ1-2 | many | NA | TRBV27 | TGTGCCAGCAGTTTAAGCGGCAGGGCAGAAGGACCCAACTATGGCTACACCTTC | CASSLSGRAEGPNYGYTF
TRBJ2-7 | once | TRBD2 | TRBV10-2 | TGCGCCAGCAGTGACCAGCGGGAGGGCGAGCAGTACTTC | CASSDQREGEQYF
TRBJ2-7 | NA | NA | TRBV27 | TGTGCCAGCAGTTTCGCCCTGGGGTACGAGCAGTACTTC | CASSFALGYEQYF
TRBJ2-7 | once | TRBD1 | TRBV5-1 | TGCGCCAGCAGCTTCGCTCCGGGACAGGGGTACGAGCAGTACTTC | CASSFAPGQGYEQYF
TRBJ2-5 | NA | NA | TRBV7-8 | TGTGCCAGCAGCTTAAGCAGGGTAGGGGAGACCCAGTACTTC | CASSLSRVGETQYF
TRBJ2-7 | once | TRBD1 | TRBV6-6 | TGTGCCAGCAGCTACCGCCGGACAGGGGCCAACGAGCAGTACTTC | CASSYRRTGANEQYF
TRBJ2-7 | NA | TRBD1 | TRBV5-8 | TGTGCCAGCAGCTCGCCGGGACAGGGAGGCTACGAGCAGTACTTC | CASSSPGQGGYEQYF
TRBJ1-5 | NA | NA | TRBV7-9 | TGTGCCAGCAGCTTAATAGCCGATCAGCCCCAGCATTTT | CASSLIADQPQHF
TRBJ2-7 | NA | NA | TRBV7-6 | TGTGCCAGCAGCTCATCCGACGGCTACGAGCAGTACTTC | CASSSSDGYEQYF
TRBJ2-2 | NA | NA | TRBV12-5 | TGTGCTAGTGGGACAGGAAGGGGCGCCGGGGAGCTGTTTTTT | CASGTGRGAGELFF
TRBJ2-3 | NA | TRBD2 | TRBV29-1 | TGCAGCGCCCTGGGGCTAGCGGGAGGTTCAGATACGCAGTATTTT | CSALGLAGGSDTQYF
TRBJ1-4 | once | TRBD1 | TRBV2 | TGTGCCAGCATCAACTACAGGGGTTTCGGGACTAATGAAAAACTGTTTTTT | CASINYRGFGTNEKLFF
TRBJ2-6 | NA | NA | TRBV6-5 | TGTGCCAGCAGTTTGGGGAACTCTGGGGCCAACGTCCTGACTTTC | CASSLGNSGANVLTF
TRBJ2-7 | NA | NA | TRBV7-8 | TGTGCCAGCAGCTCCCCACCTCTGGGCTCCTACGAGCAGTACTTC | CASSSPPLGSYEQYF
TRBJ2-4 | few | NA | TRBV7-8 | TGTGCCAGCAGCGAGCCCTTTGTAGCCAAAAACATTCAGTACTTC | CASSEPFVAKNIQYF
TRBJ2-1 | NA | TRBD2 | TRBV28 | TGTGCCAGCAGTTCCAACCTAGCGGTTCCCTACAATGAGCAGTTCTTC | CASSSNLAVPYNEQFF
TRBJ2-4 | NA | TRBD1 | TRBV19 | TGTGCCAGTAGTCCCAGGACAGGGAAAAACATTCAGTACTTC | CASSPRTGKNIQYF
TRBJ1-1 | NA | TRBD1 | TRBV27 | TGTGCCAGCAGTCCCAGGGACAGGGGGGGAACTTTCTTT | CASSPRDRGGTFF
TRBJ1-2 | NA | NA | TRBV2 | TGTGCCAGCAGTGAGGGGCAGGGGACCGGCTACACCTTC | CASSEGQGTGYTF
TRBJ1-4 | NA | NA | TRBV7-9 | TGTGCCAGCAGCTTCGCGAAGGACAGTGAAAAACTGTTTTTT | CASSFAKDSEKLFF
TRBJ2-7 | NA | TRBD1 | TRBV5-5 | TGTGCCAGCACCCGGACAGGCCTACCCTACGAGCAGTACTTC | CASTRTGLPYEQYF
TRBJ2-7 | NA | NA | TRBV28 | TGTGCCAGCAGCCTGCTGGGGAAGCAGTACTTC | CASSLLGKQYF
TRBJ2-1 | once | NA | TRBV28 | TGTGCCAGCAGTTCCCCTAGTTTCGCCGGCAATGAGCAGTTCTTC | CASSSPSFAGNEQFF
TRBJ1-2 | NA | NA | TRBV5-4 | TGTGCCAGCAGCTTGGTCATCTCATCACTTAACTATGGCTACACCTTC | CASSLVISSLNYGYTF
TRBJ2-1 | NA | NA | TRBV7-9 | TGTGCCAGCAGCCCGAGGGGAAACTCCTACAATGAGCAGTTCTTC | CASSPRGNSYNEQFF
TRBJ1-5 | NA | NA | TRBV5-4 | TGTGCCAGCAGCTTGCGGGGGTCCAATCAGCCCCAGCATTTT | CASSLRGSNQPQHF
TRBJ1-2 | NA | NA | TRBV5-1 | TGCGCCAGCAGCCTTCAATCCGGGACATCCTATGGCTACACCTTC | CASSLQSGTSYGYTF
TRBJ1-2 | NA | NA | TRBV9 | TGTGCCAGCAGCGTAGGGCAGGCCTGGGGCTACACCTTC | CASSVGQAWGYTF
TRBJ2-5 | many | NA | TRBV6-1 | TGTGCCAGCAGGACCCCGGAAGGGCGCCAAGAGACCCAGTACTTC | CASRTPEGRQETQYF
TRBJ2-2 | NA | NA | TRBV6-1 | TGTGCCAGCAAATATAGGGTGGGTTCCTCCGGGGAGCTGTTTTTT | CASKYRVGSSGELFF